One TCR beta chain is described in this entry. This sample was included in a study of T-cell reconstitution after alpha-beta-depleted transplantation in children. The V end lost 2 bases, the J end lost 3 bases, and 20 bases lay between the germline ends. CDR1 is SGHRS, CDR2 YFSETQ, per germline. This CDR3 has 17 residues. As it was prepared, the TCRbeta library received unique molecular identifiers. TCRdb called the PCR reads again in MiXCR, with one record for every CDR3 protein. This table holds approximately 390,000 distinct CDR3 sequences, roughly 11% found once. The rearrangement links TRBV5-1 to TRBJ1-2; D unresolved. The origin of this receptor is a human donor who donated a stem cell graft to a child with acute myeloid leukemia. The sequences come from PBMCs from the stem cell graft donor, collected from the stem cell graft. CDR3 amino acids: CASSFRTALLEDYGYTF. CDR3 coding DNA: TGCGCCAGCAGCTTTCGGACCGCACTTCTGGAGGACTATGGCTACACCTTC.